These 29 T cell receptor beta chains originate from one sample sequenced in a study of blood T cells in healthy people across ages. The authors ran a second PCR of 7 to 11 cycles using a sample-barcoded 5' primer and a J-beta primer mix. TCRdb re-called the 5' RACE reads with MiXCR, one entry per CDR3 protein. The sample shows about 1.8 million distinct CDR3 sequences, less than 50% of them seen only once. The sample consisted of blood. The origin of the receptors is a woman in her thirties or forties in good health.

The chain is built from TRBV7-2 and TRBJ2-1, with 10 bases aligning to TRBD1. Germline CDR1 and CDR2: SGHTA and FQGNSA. This CDR3 is 13 amino acids long. V lost 1 base, J lost 14 bases, and 5 bases stayed unmatched. The CDR3 sequence is CASSLGQGQGKFF. CDR3 DNA sequence: TGTGCCAGCAGCTTAGGCCAGGGACAGGGGAAGTTCTTC.

This clonotype turned up a few times. This chain links TRBV29-1 with TRBJ2-6, with D perhaps matching TRBD1 (7 bases). CDR1 and CDR2 (germline): SQVTM, ANQGSEA. The CDR3 length is 16 residues. The ends were cut back, 6 bases at V and 3 bases at J, with 18 bases in the middle. This CDR3 reads CSVAGTVFGGANVLTF. CDR3 DNA sequence: TGCAGCGTGGCGGGGACAGTTTTCGGTGGGGCCAACGTCCTGACTTTC.

The chain couples TRBV28 to TRBJ2-5; 7 bases fit TRBD2. This CDR3 is 15 amino acids long. Germline CDR1 and CDR2: MDHEN and SYDVKM. The CDR3 sequence is CVGSSNKDGGKTQYF. DNA of the CDR3: TGTGTCGGCAGTTCCAACAAGGACGGGGGGAAGACCCAGTACTTC.

This clonotype has more than one count but fewer than ten. The chain carries TRBV2 and TRBJ2-5; no reliable D call. Germline CDR1 and CDR2: SNHLY and FYNNEI. V was shortened by 2 bases and J by 1 base, with 11 bases between the two germline ends. This CDR3 is built from 15 residues. The chain's CDR3 is CASSEFRRSQETQYF. CDR3 DNA: TGTGCCAGCAGTGAATTCCGAAGAAGCCAAGAGACCCAGTACTTC. The whole variable domain, remainder taken from reference TRBV2 and TRBJ2-5, is EPEVTQTPSHQVTQMGQEVILRCVPISNHLYFYWYRQILGQKVEFLVSFYNNEISEKSEIFDDQFSVERPDGSNFTLKIRSTKLEDSAMYFCASSEFRRSQETQYFGPGTRLLVL.

This clonotype was counted between two and nine times. V and J are TRBV6-2 or TRBV6-3 and TRBJ2-4; D unclear. This CDR3 spans 16 amino acids. Deletions cut 2 bases from V and 0 bases from J, with 11 bases between. Germline V gene data show CDR1 as MNHEY and CDR2 as SVGEGT. CDR3 bases: TGTGCCAGCAGTTACAGGGCATCCTTAGCCAAAAACATTCAGTACTTC. Protein sequence: CASSYRASLAKNIQYF.

This rearrangement joins TRBV5-1 to TRBJ2-3, with 9 positions matching TRBD1. CDR3 length equals 16 residues. Looked up from germline, CDR1 is SGHRS and CDR2 is YFSETQ. Trimming took 2 bases from V and 1 from J; bases not matched to a gene: 5. CDR3 nucleotide sequence: TGCGCCAGCAGCTTCCTGGACAGGGGTGGCACAGATACGCAGTATTTT. It codes for CASSFLDRGGTDTQYF.

This clonotype came up a few times. This CDR3 reads CSARKGGPVVNEQFF. Here the CDR3 DNA reads TGCAGCGCACGTAAAGGGGGTCCGGTTGTCAATGAGCAGTTCTTC. This chain connects TRBV29-1 to TRBJ2-1; D is possibly TRBD1 (6 bases). Trimming removed 7 bases from V and 6 bases from J, with 22 bases in between. Germline V gene sequence: CDR1 SQVTM, CDR2 ANQGSEA. The CDR3 spans 15 residues.

This rearrangement joins TRBV12-3 or TRBV12-4 to TRBJ1-2, with D tentatively TRBD1 (5 bases). Deletions cut 5 bases from V and 5 bases from J, with 21 bases between. CDR3 length: 16 residues. The CDR3 DNA sequence: TGTGCCAGCAGTCCAAGCTCAGGGTGGAGGGCTTATGGCTACACCTTC. This sequence encodes CASSPSSGWRAYGYTF.

This clonotype appeared a single time. This chain connects TRBV10-3 to TRBJ2-1; 7 nucleotides line up with TRBD1. J was trimmed by 9 bases and V by 6 bases; bases with no gene match: 5. Germline V gene sequence: CDR1 ENHRY, CDR2 SYGVKD. The CDR3 extends over 12 amino acids. CDR3 bases: TGTGCCATCAGCGCGACAGGGATTGAGCAGTTCTTC. Amino acids: CAISATGIEQFF.

This clonotype was seen repeatedly, ten times or more. This chain links TRBV20-1 with TRBJ2-7; D gene ambiguous. Trimming pared 1 base from V and 2 bases from J, leaving 6 bases between. This CDR3 spans 12 amino acids. Germline assignment: CDR1 DFQATT and CDR2 SNEGSKA (reference sequence). CDR3 sequence reads: CSARVGTYEQYF. DNA of the CDR3: TGCAGTGCTAGAGTGGGTACCTACGAGCAGTACTTC.

This clonotype showed up just a few times. J is TRBJ2-4 and V is TRBV11-2, with D perhaps TRBD1 or TRBD2 (6 bases each). Germline-derived CDR1 and CDR2 are SGHAT and FQNNGV. Trimming took 8 bases from V and 1 from J, leaving 15 bases between them. The length of the CDR3 is 15 residues. The CDR3: CASDGGLVAKNIQYF. Written as DNA, the CDR3 is TGTGCCAGCGACGGGGGCTTGGTGGCCAAAAACATTCAGTACTTC.

The rearrangement joins TRBV10-3 to TRBJ2-3; D remains ambiguous. Trimming shortened V by 4 bases and J by 4 bases, and 12 bases separated the two germline ends. The CDR3 loop spans 14 amino acids. Germline CDR1 is ENHRY and CDR2 is SYGVKD. The CDR3 DNA follows: TGTGCCATCAGTGGAACCTGGCCGGCAGATACGCAGTATTTT. Amino acids: CAISGTWPADTQYF.

The CDR3 bases are TGTGCCAGCAGCCAAACAACAGGAGGGCGGTTCGATGAGCAGTTCTTC. As protein: CASSQTTGGRFDEQFF. The genes are TRBV3-1 and TRBJ2-1; a weak D match, TRBD2 (6 bases). V lost 2 bases, J lost 8 bases, and 19 bases lay in between. There are 16 residues in the CDR3. Looked up from germline, CDR1 is LGHDT and CDR2 is YNNKEL (reference sequence).

The chain combines TRBV20-1 with TRBJ2-2, with D maybe TRBD1 (5 bases). The CDR3 runs to 12 residues. Deletions cut 6 bases from V and 5 bases from J, with 10 bases between. The germline V gene has CDR1 DFQATT and CDR2 SNEGSKA (reference sequence). The CDR3 region has the DNA TGCAGTGCGACACAGGCGACCGGGGAGCTGTTTTTT. It translates to CSATQATGELFF.

The chain uses TRBV2 and TRBJ2-4, with D possibly matching TRBD2 (6 bases). The CDR3 totals 17 residues. Germline CDR1 is SNHLY and CDR2 is FYNNEI. The V gene lost 1 base and the J gene lost 13 bases, with 26 bases spanning the gap. The CDR3 DNA reads TGTGCCAGCAGTGAAGGAGCTTGGGGGGACCACTACAATGAGCAGTACTTC. Its protein product is CASSEGAWGDHYNEQYF.

The V call is TRBV7-9, the J call TRBJ1-1; 8 nucleotides align to TRBD1. Germline CDR1 reads SEHNR; CDR2 reads FQNEAQ (reference sequence). The V segment lost 6 bases and the J segment 3 bases; nucleotides outside the gene matches: 6. The CDR3 covers 14 residues. Here the CDR3 DNA reads TGTGCCAGCAGAACGGACAGGGACTACACTGAAGCTTTCTTT. The encoded protein is CASRTDRDYTEAFF.

The V gene is TRBV7-9, the J gene TRBJ2-5; D is unresolved. Germline CDR1 SEHNR, CDR2 FQNEAQ (reference sequence). Trimming took 6 bases from V and 1 from J, leaving 9 bases between them. This CDR3 has 13 residues. CDR3 DNA sequence: TGTGCCAGCAGTAAGAAGCTCCAAGAGACCCAGTACTTC. This codes for CASSKKLQETQYF. Complete variable domain (other parts from reference TRBV7-9 and TRBJ2-5): DTGVSQNPRHKITKRGQNVTFRCDPISEHNRLYWYRQTLGQGPEFLTYFQNEAQLEKSRLLSDRFSAERPKGSFSTLEIQRTEQGDSAMYLCASSKKLQETQYFGPGTRLLVL.

The chain carries TRBV2 and TRBJ1-1; 9 bases are shared with TRBD1. CDR1 is SNHLY and CDR2 is FYNNEI in the germline V gene. This CDR3 spans 15 amino acids. Trimming took 7 bases from V and 1 from J; bases not matched to a gene: 7. The chain's CDR3 is CASNGGQGANTEAFF. In DNA form, the CDR3 reads TGTGCCAGCAACGGGGGACAGGGCGCGAACACTGAAGCTTTCTTT.

V gene TRBV27 combines with J gene TRBJ2-3, with 9 bases matching TRBD1. The CDR3 is 16 amino acids. J gave up 3 bases and V 1 base, and 5 bases lay outside the gene matches. From germline, CDR1 is MNHEY and CDR2 SMNVEV (reference sequence). CDR3: CASSLLGQGRTDTQYF. DNA of the CDR3: TGTGCCAGCAGTTTATTAGGACAGGGGCGGACAGATACGCAGTATTTT.

This rearrangement joins TRBV10-3 to TRBJ2-3, with 10 bases fitting TRBD2. With V trimmed by 5 bases and J by 4 bases, 9 bases remained unmatched. Germline CDR1 and CDR2: ENHRY and SYGVKD. The CDR3 sequence is 16 residues long. The CDR3 region has the DNA TGTGCCATCAGTCCCCGTCTAGCGGGGGACTCAGATACGCAGTATTTT. This gives the protein CAISPRLAGDSDTQYF.

The chain joins TRBV29-1 to TRBJ2-3; D is possibly TRBD2 (5 bases). V lost 4 bases, J lost 4 bases, and 15 bases lay in between. This CDR3 is 14 amino acids long. Germline assignment: CDR1 SQVTM and CDR2 ANQGSEA. Here the CDR3 reads CSVVGSWDPDTQYF. The CDR3 nucleotides are TGCAGCGTTGTAGGGAGTTGGGATCCAGATACGCAGTATTTT.

The V call is TRBV12-1, the J call TRBJ1-4. TRBV12-1 is reported as a pseudogene. CDR3 size: 14 residues. CDR3 nucleotide sequence: TGTGCCAGCAGCTTTGGCAGACTGAATGAAAAACTGTTTTTT. This gives the protein CASSFGRLNEKLFF.

The CDR3 spells CASSLERRTGSWGEQYF. The CDR3, as DNA: TGTGCCAGCAGCTTAGAGCGTAGGACAGGATCGTGGGGTGAGCAGTACTTC. The chain recombines TRBV11-3 with TRBJ2-7; 7 bases are a match to TRBD1. V was clipped by 0 bases and J by 7 bases; unmatched bases: 15. The CDR3 runs 17 residues. Germline loops: CDR1 SGHNT, CDR2 YENEEA.

This chain links TRBV20-1 with TRBJ2-7, with TRBD1 identical over 8 bases. The junction had 11 bases not matched to a gene; V was cut back by 1 base and J by 12 bases. CDR1 DFQATT and CDR2 SNEGSKA come from the germline V gene (reference sequence). The CDR3 is made up of 13 amino acids. Here the CDR3 reads CSARAEGQGRGYF. The CDR3 DNA sequence: TGCAGTGCTAGAGCGGAAGGACAGGGAAGGGGGTACTTC.

The rearrangement uses TRBV2 and TRBJ2-3; possible D gene TRBD2, 7 bases. Germline V gene sequence: CDR1 SNHLY, CDR2 FYNNEI. V lost 5 bases and J 0 bases, leaving 18 bases between the germline ends. This CDR3 has 17 amino acids. CDR3 residues: CASSNTFGGPSTDTQYF. The CDR3 DNA reads as TGTGCCAGCAGTAATACTTTCGGGGGGCCTAGCACAGATACGCAGTATTTT.

This clonotype was observed a handful of times. The V gene is TRBV20-1, the J gene TRBJ2-1; TRBD2 is a possible D gene (7 bases). Trimming removed 3 bases from V and 1 base from J, with 10 bases in between. The CDR3 runs 14 residues. Germline V lookup: CDR1 DFQATT, CDR2 SNEGSKA (reference sequence). CDR3 coding DNA: TGCAGTGCTAGGGGGGGGCCGTCCTACAATGAGCAGTTCTTC. Amino acids: CSARGGPSYNEQFF.

This chain links TRBV21-1 with TRBJ2-5. TRBV21-1 is a known pseudogene. This CDR3 region has 12 residues. CDR3 DNA sequence: TGTGCCAGCGGGGTTCTCCAAGAGACCCAGTACTTC. Its translation is CASGVLQETQYF.

The chain couples TRBV24-1 to TRBJ1-2, with D hard to call. V was trimmed by 3 bases and J by 0 bases, leaving 10 bases between them. Looked up from germline, CDR1 is KGHDR and CDR2 is SFDVKD. The CDR3 is 15 residues long. CDR3 amino acids: CATSDGRLPNYGYTF. The DNA of the CDR3 is TGTGCCACCAGTGATGGGCGCCTCCCTAACTATGGCTACACCTTC.

This clonotype was observed a single time. The V call is TRBV6-2 or TRBV6-3, the J call TRBJ2-3; 12 bases agree with TRBD2. The V gene end was trimmed by 5 bases and the J gene end by 5 bases; junction bases not matched to a gene: 8. Germline V gene sequence: CDR1 MNHEY, CDR2 SVGEGT. The CDR3 totals 16 residues. CDR3: CASSKASGGAGDTQYF. The CDR3 DNA follows: TGTGCCAGCAGTAAGGCTAGCGGGGGGGCCGGAGATACGCAGTATTTT.